Sequencing of this T cell receptor beta chain was carried out in a study of blood T cell repertoires in COVID-19. TCRdb's copy holds only in-frame clones and misses some; the assay was immunoSEQ multiplex PCR. The sample includes about 160,000 clones, 70% to 90% of them seen just once. This clone was seen repeatedly, ten times or more. The CDR3 extends over 16 amino acids. Per germline, CDR1 SNHLY and CDR2 FYNNEI. Trimming took off 6 bases at V and 12 bases at J, with 30 bases between the two ends. The chain combines TRBV2 with TRBJ2-7, with D maybe TRBD1 (6 bases). Material for sequencing was PBMCs or T cells enriched from blood (not recorded which). This receptor was taken from a middle-aged man who had recovered from COVID-19. The CDR3 region is CASRDDLSGTRLRGYF. The CDR3 DNA is TGTGCCAGCAGAGACGACCTCTCAGGGACACGCCTACGGGGGTACTTC.